Listed here are 5 T cell receptor beta chains from one sample, sequenced in a study of blood T cell repertoires in COVID-19. Only in-frame clones appear in the TCRdb table, and some are missing; sequencing was by immunoSEQ multiplex PCR. The sample gives about 170,000 clones, about 83% of which show up once; around 2% is in the top ten. Sequencing was performed on peripheral blood. All receptors come from a woman older than 75 with acute or convalescent COVID-19.

The rearrangement uses TRBV27 and TRBJ1-1, with D tentatively TRBD1 (6 bases). CDR3 length: 15 amino acids. Germline loops: CDR1 MNHEY, CDR2 SMNVEV (reference sequence). V lost 5 bases and J 7 bases, leaving 20 bases between the germline ends. This CDR3 reads CASSQIRGHGFEAFF. CDR3 DNA sequence: TGTGCCAGCAGTCAAATCAGGGGCCATGGCTTTGAAGCTTTCTTT.

V gene TRBV19 combines with J gene TRBJ1-5; TRBD1 agrees at 7 bases. The CDR3 is 16 amino acids. The germline V gene has CDR1 LNHDA and CDR2 SQIVND (reference sequence). Trimming cost V 4 bases and J 1 base; bases outside gene matches: 7. CDR3 protein: CASSKQGIGSNQPQHF. The CDR3 DNA reads TGTGCCAGTAGTAAACAGGGGATCGGAAGCAATCAGCCCCAGCATTTT. Using reference TRBV19 and TRBJ1-5 for the parts outside the CDR3, the full variable domain is DGGITQSPKYLFRKEGQNVTLSCEQNLNHDAMYWYRQDPGQGLRLIYYSQIVNDFQKGDIAEGYSVSREKKESFPLTVTSAQKNPTAFYLCASSKQGIGSNQPQHFGDGTRLSIL.

V usage is TRBV4-1 and J usage is TRBJ1-2; D perhaps matches TRBD1 (6 bases). V was shortened by 1 base and J by 2 bases, with 17 bases between the two germline ends. Germline values: CDR1 MGHRA, CDR2 YSYEKL. The CDR3 has 17 amino acids. The CDR3 here is CASSQVLGQKRNYGYTF. DNA for the CDR3: TGCGCCAGCAGCCAAGTCCTCGGACAGAAACGAAACTATGGCTACACCTTC.

The chain has TRBV5-1 and TRBJ2-2; maybe TRBD1 (5 bases). Germline lookup yields CDR1 SGHRS and CDR2 YFSETQ. The V end was cut by 2 bases, the J end by 9 bases, with 17 bases between. This CDR3 has 15 amino acids. The CDR3 here is CASSFSDMGPRELFF. The CDR3 DNA reads as TGCGCCAGCAGCTTTTCGGACATGGGGCCCCGGGAGCTGTTTTTT.

This chain joins TRBV7-9 and TRBJ2-5, with 8 bases fitting TRBD1. The CDR3 is 15 residues long. CDR1 is SEHNR and CDR2 is FQNEAQ in the germline V gene (reference sequence). V was clipped by 3 bases and J by 4 bases; unmatched bases: 7. CDR3 in DNA: TGTGCCAGCAGCTTGGACAGGGTGCGAGGAGAGACCCAGTACTTC. This codes for CASSLDRVRGETQYF.